This TCR beta chain appears in the sequencing data of a study of identical twins' blood T cells (dated by TCRdb to 2013 to 2014). The study in broad terms: The roughly 12 libraries, six for the alpha chain and six for the beta chain, yielded 50 million or so Illumina reads in total. Using next-generation sequencing, the study compared the TCR alpha and beta chain repertoires of three pairs of monozygous twins to assess how genetics influences repertoire formation. The research as a whole found: Twin pairs were reported to be markedly more alike in V gene usage than unrelated donors were, even when looking at non-selected out-of-frame TCRbeta clonotypes. The count of CDR3 clonotypes shared by two donors depended mainly on the product of the two donors' cloneset sizes, and twins did not clearly depart from this trend. The study stated that the proposed role of the TCRalpha J segment in MHC recognition during thymic selection needs to be validated by independent studies. Looking at the most abundant TCRbeta clonotypes, every donor had more CDR3 sequences in common with her twin than with unrelated donors. Because the twins were reared together, environmental influences could not be ruled out as the explanation for twin similarity.

Donors were six healthy women forming three monozygous twin pairs. All three twin pairs had been reared together, and it was thought likely that the same infectious agents and vaccines had been met by these twin pairs. RNA was isolated from peripheral blood mononuclear cells and used to prepare TCR cDNA libraries. The junction shows trimming of 5 bases on V and 0 bases on J, plus 5 bases between the germline ends. The CDR3 goes from the cysteine to the phenylalanine over 13 residues. The DNA shown is the 39-base CDR3, in frame from base 1. In the germline V gene, CDR1 corresponds to MNHEY and CDR2 to SVGAGI. The protocol used for the library was 5' RACE. TCRdb shows the sequencer as Illumina Genome Analyzer IIx. To prepare the RNA-based TCR cDNA libraries, a previously described protocol was followed, with several modifications. To prevent cross-contamination, sample-specific barcodes were added to both ends of each TCR cDNA library during cDNA synthesis and amplification. As for how the authors treated the data: Each individual had between about 90,000 and nearly 550,000 identified clonotypes, and each library contained roughly 2.2 to 3.6 million CDR3-containing reads. Reads with improper barcode index combinations were discarded, after which clonesets were built for each library with the MiTCR software. While assembling CDR3 clonotypes, MiTCR corrected PCR and sequencing errors and either filtered or rescued low-quality reads. Artificial out-of-frame clonotypes were mapped to in-frame sequences, with one indel allowed in the CDR3, and then removed. V and J gene usage similarity between donors was measured as Jensen-Shannon divergence divided by mean entropy. Starting from the raw public reads, TCRdb applied fastp trimming at Q25, assembled clones with MiXCR and retained in-frame beta chains. CDR3 protein sequences are deduplicated, and each keeps its most common genes and DNA. None of the V and J calls come from the authors' own analysis; TCRdb made them. Across this sample there are 350,000 to 450,000 distinct CDR3 sequences, with over 25% seen only once. The ten largest clones capture 6% to 7% of the sample.

This clonotype was seen only a few times. This receptor's antigen is unknown. Base qualities are missing; no much larger clone stands one base away. The sample was PBMCs. The V gene is TRBV6-5 and the J gene is TRBJ2-4; the D gene cannot be named for sure. This TCR was sampled from a woman aged 18-50 years in good health. In nucleotide form, the sequence is TGTGCCAGCAGTCGCGGAGCCAAAAACATTCAGTACTTC. Its translation reads: CASSRGAKNIQYF.